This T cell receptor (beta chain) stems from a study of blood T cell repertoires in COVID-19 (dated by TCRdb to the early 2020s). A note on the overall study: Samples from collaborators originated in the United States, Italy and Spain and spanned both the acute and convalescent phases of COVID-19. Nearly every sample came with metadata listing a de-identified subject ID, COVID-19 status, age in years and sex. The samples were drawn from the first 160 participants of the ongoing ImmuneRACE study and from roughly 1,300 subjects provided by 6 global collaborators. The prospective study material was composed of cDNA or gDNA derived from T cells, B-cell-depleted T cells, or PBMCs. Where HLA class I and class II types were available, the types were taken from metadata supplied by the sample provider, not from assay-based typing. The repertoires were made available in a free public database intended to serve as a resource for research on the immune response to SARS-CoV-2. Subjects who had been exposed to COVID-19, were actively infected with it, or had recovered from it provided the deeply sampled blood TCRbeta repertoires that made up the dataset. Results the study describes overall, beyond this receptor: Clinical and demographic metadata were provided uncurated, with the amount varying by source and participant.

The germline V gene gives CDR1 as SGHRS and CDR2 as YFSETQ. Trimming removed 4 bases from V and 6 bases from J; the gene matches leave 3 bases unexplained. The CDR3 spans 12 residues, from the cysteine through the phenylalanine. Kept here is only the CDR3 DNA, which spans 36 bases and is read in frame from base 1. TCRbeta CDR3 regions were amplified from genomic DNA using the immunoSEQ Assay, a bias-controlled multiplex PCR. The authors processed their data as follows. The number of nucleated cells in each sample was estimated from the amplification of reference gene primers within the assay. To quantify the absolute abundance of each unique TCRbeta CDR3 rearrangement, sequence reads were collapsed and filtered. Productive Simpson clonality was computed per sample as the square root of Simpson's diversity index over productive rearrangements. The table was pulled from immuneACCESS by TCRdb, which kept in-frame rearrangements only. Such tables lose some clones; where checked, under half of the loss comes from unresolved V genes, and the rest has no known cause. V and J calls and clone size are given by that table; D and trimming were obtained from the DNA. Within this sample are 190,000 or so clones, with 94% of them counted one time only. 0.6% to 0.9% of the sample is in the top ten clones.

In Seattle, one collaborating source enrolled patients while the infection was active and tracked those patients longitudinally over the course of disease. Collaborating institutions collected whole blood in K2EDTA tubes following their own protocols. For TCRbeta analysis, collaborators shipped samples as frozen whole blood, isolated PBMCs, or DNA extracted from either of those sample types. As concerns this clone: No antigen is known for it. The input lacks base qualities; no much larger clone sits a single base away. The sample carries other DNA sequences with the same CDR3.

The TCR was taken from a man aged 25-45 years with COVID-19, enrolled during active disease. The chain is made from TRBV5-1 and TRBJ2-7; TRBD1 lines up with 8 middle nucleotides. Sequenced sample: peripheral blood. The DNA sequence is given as TGCGCCAGCAGCCTAGGACAGGGCGAGCAGTACTTC. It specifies CASSLGQGEQYF.